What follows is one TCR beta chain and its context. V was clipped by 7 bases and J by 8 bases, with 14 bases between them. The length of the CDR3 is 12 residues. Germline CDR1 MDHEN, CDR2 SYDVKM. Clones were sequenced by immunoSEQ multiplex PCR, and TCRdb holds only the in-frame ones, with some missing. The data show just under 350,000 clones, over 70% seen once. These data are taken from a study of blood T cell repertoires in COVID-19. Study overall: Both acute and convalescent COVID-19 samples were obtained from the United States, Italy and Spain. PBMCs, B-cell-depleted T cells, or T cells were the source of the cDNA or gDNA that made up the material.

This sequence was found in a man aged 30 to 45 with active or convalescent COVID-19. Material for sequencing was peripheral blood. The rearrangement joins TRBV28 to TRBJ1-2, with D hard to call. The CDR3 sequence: CASTVAGLGYTF. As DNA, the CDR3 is TGTGCCAGCACCGTGGCGGGATTGGGCTACACCTTC.